The rows below give T cell receptor beta chains drawn from one sample of a study of blood T cell repertoires in COVID-19. The repertoire was sequenced with immunoSEQ multiplex PCR; TCRdb's copy has only in-frame clones and lacks some. Among about 56,000 clones listed, 80% to 90% were seen once. Sequencing used peripheral blood. The receptors come from a woman older than 75 with acute or convalescent COVID-19. Each CDR3 is given with its conserved first and last residue. Each record gives: J gene, V gene, clone size, D gene, CDR3 DNA, CDR3 protein. D genes are given only for firm matches. Size is omitted from some rows. Given values are once, few, many or a class for expanded clones.

>TRBJ2-3|TRBV10-3|.|TRBD2
TGTGCCATCAGTCTTGGGGGGGGTGTAGATACGCAGTATTTT
CAISLGGGVDTQYF
>TRBJ1-5|TRBV4-1|.|.
TGCGCCAGCAGCCAGGTAAATCTACAGGTCAATCAGCCCCAGCATTTT
CASSQVNLQVNQPQHF
>TRBJ1-2|TRBV3-1/TRBV3-2|.|.
TGTGCCAGCAGCCCGAGGACAGTGCGGGACTATGGCTACACCTTC
CASSPRTVRDYGYTF
>TRBJ1-4|TRBV7-9|.|TRBD1
TGTGCCAGCAGCTTAGACAGGGGGGGTGAAAAACTGTTTTTT
CASSLDRGGEKLFF
>TRBJ1-5|TRBV4-2|.|.
TGTGCCAGCAGCCAAGATCGACACGGGGTGGGGCAGCCCCAGCATTTT
CASSQDRHGVGQPQHF
>TRBJ2-3|TRBV29-1|.|TRBD1
TGCAGCGTGGACAGGGGGGCGCAGTATTTT
CSVDRGAQYF
>TRBJ2-5|TRBV5-3|.|.
TGTGCCAGAATAAAAGGGGGCCAAGAGACCCAGTACTTC
CARIKGGQETQYF
>TRBJ1-4|TRBV18|few|TRBD1
TGTGCCAGCTCACTCGACAGGGGGCGGAATGAAAAACTGTTTTTT
CASSLDRGRNEKLFF
>TRBJ1-2|TRBV2|.|.
TGTGCCAGCAGCGAGGAGGGTTATGGCTACACCTTC
CASSEEGYGYTF
>TRBJ1-3|TRBV12-3/TRBV12-4|.|.
TGTGCCAGCAGTTGGGACTTTTCCATATATTTT
CASSWDFSIYF
>TRBJ1-5|TRBV6-5|.|.
TGTGCCAGCAGAGACGGACAGTATAGCAATCAGCCCCAGCATTTT
CASRDGQYSNQPQHF
>TRBJ2-7|TRBV10-3|.|TRBD1
TGTGCCATCAGTGGGGAACTTACAGGGGGAAACTCCTACGAGCAGTACTTC
CAISGELTGGNSYEQYF
>TRBJ2-2|TRBV19|.|TRBD1
TGTGCCAGTAGTACCCTCGTCCGGGACAGAAACACCGGGGAGCTGTTTTTT
CASSTLVRDRNTGELFF
>TRBJ1-2|TRBV3-1/TRBV3-2|once|.
TGTGCCAGCAGCCAAGATGAGGGTGGCTACACCTTC
CASSQDEGGYTF
>TRBJ1-1|TRBV19|.|TRBD1
TGTGCCAGTACGGGACAGAAGAACACTGAAGCTTTCTTT
CASTGQKNTEAFF
>TRBJ2-5|TRBV29-1|once|.
TGCAGCTCCCGCAGGGGTGGCCAAGAGACCCAGTACTTC
CSSRRGGQETQYF
>TRBJ1-5|TRBV19|.|.
TGTGCCACTGGGACATCCCCCGGGGGCAATCAGCCCCAGCATTTT
CATGTSPGGNQPQHF
>TRBJ2-1|TRBV4-1|.|.
TGCGCCAGCAGCCAAGATACCCCGCAGACAGGATCCTACAATGAGCAGTTCTTC
CASSQDTPQTGSYNEQFF
>TRBJ2-2|TRBV20-1|once|.
TGCAGTGCTCGGAGCACCGGGGAGCTGTTTTTT
CSARSTGELFF
>TRBJ2-1|TRBV20-1|once|TRBD1
TGCAGTGCTAGTCCCGGGGGGTTAACGGGGACAGGGCCCTACAATGAGCAGTTCTTC
CSASPGGLTGTGPYNEQFF
>TRBJ2-4|TRBV6-1|.|TRBD1
TGTGCCAGCAGTGAAGAATATGGGGGACAGAAGCTAGCCAAAAACATTCAGTACTTC
CASSEEYGGQKLAKNIQYF
>TRBJ1-1|TRBV7-2|.|TRBD1
TGTGCCAGCAGTTTCCAGGGACAGGGGTTGACTGAAGCTTTCTTT
CASSFQGQGLTEAFF
>TRBJ1-1|TRBV30|.|TRBD1
TGTGCCTGGTGCGGGACAGGGGGATTCACTGAAGCTTTCTTT
CAWCGTGGFTEAFF
>TRBJ2-1|TRBV5-4|once|.
TGTGCCAGCAGCTTGGACCTTTTTCAGTACAATGAGCAGTTCTTC
CASSLDLFQYNEQFF
>TRBJ1-5|TRBV18|.|.
TGTGCCAGCTCAGCGGACGGGGATCAGCCCCAGCATTTT
CASSADGDQPQHF
>TRBJ2-3|TRBV2|.|.
TGTGCCAGCAGTGAAGGGGGGGGGCCCTCAGATACGCAGTATTTT
CASSEGGGPSDTQYF
>TRBJ1-2|TRBV3-1/TRBV3-2|few|TRBD1
TGTGCCAGCAGCCAAGGAGCAGGGGGCTATGGCTACACCTTC
CASSQGAGGYGYTF
>TRBJ2-7|TRBV3-1/TRBV3-2|.|.
TGTGCCAGCAGCCAAGTTGGAGGGGCCCTCGGAAAAGAGCAGTACTTC
CASSQVGGALGKEQYF
>TRBJ1-2|TRBV5-1|.|TRBD1
TGCGCCAGCAGCCAAATACAGGGGAGCTATGGCTACACCTTC
CASSQIQGSYGYTF
>TRBJ1-6|TRBV23-1|.|.
TGCGCCAGCAGTCAACACAGGCCGTACTCCTATAATTCACCCCTCCACTTT
CASSQHRPYSYNSPLHF
>TRBJ2-5|TRBV7-2|few|TRBD2
TGTGCCAGCAGCTTTGGAGCGGGGGGAGGGACCCAGTACTTC
CASSFGAGGGTQYF
>TRBJ1-5|TRBV6-5|.|.
TGTGCCAGCAGTTACTCGACACAACAGCCCCAGCATTTT
CASSYSTQQPQHF
>TRBJ1-4|TRBV19|.|TRBD1
TGTGCCAGTAGTGGACGGACAGGCAATAATGAAAAACTGTTTTTT
CASSGRTGNNEKLFF
>TRBJ2-3|TRBV5-5|.|.
TGTGCCAGCAGCTTGGATCCGGGAACAGATACGCAGTATTTT
CASSLDPGTDTQYF
>TRBJ1-2|TRBV30|.|.
TGTGCCTGGAGTGTACTAGGTACAGCGCCCTATGGCTACACCTTC
CAWSVLGTAPYGYTF
>TRBJ2-3|TRBV6-8|.|TRBD2
TGTGCCAACACAAGGGAGACCCCGGGACTAGCGCCGACAGATACGCAGTATTTT
CANTRETPGLAPTDTQYF
>TRBJ2-7|TRBV19|.|TRBD1
TGTGCCAGTAGTACGTCCGGGACAGGGGTCTACGAGCAGTACTTC
CASSTSGTGVYEQYF
>TRBJ1-1|TRBV19|.|.
TGTGCCAGTAGTTCCCCCTCCCCTTATGAAGCTTTCTTT
CASSSPSPYEAFF
>TRBJ2-2|TRBV29-1|.|TRBD1
TGCAGCGTTAAGACAGGGGTTTTAACCGGGGAGCTGTTTTTT
CSVKTGVLTGELFF
>TRBJ1-1|TRBV11-3|.|TRBD1
TGTGCCAGCAGCTGGCACTATAACAGGGGGGAAGACACTGAAGCTTTCTTT
CASSWHYNRGEDTEAFF
>TRBJ1-2|TRBV19|.|.
TGTGCCAGTAGTTGGCCGAGACTTAACTATGGCTACACCTTC
CASSWPRLNYGYTF
>TRBJ2-5|TRBV10-3|.|TRBD2
TGTGCCATCAGTGAGGCTAGCGGGGGGGCAATCGAGACCCAGTACTTC
CAISEASGGAIETQYF
>TRBJ1-2|TRBV20-1|.|TRBD1
TGCAGTGCCCGGGACAGCTATGGCTACACCTTC
CSARDSYGYTF
>TRBJ2-2|TRBV7-2|.|TRBD1
TGTGCCAGCAGCACACCGACAGGGGTCGGGGAGCTGTTTTTT
CASSTPTGVGELFF
>TRBJ1-3|TRBV6-6|.|TRBD1
TGTGCCAGCAGTTACTCGCAGGGGGTAACCATATATTTT
CASSYSQGVTIYF
>TRBJ2-1|TRBV2|.|.
TGTGCCAGCAGTGAGCGGCGAGGCGATGAGCAGTTCTTC
CASSERRGDEQFF
>TRBJ1-1|TRBV4-1|few|TRBD1
TGCGCCAGCAGCCCCGACAGGGCGAACACTGAAGCTTTCTTT
CASSPDRANTEAFF
>TRBJ2-7|TRBV5-1|.|TRBD1
TGCGCCAGCAGCGCTGGACAGGATCAGTACTTC
CASSAGQDQYF
>TRBJ1-6|TRBV7-7|.|TRBD1
TGTGCTAGCAGCTTGGAGGGACAGGGGCGAATATTGAATTCACCCCTCCACTTT
CASSLEGQGRILNSPLHF
>TRBJ1-1|TRBV25-1|.|.
TGTGCCAGCAGTGGGCGGGGGAACACTGAAGCTTTCTTT
CASSGRGNTEAFF
>TRBJ1-5|TRBV5-6|.|TRBD1
TGTGCCAGCAGCTTGGGACAGGGGGCTCCTCAGCCCCAGCATTTT
CASSLGQGAPQPQHF
>TRBJ2-6|TRBV10-3|.|TRBD1
TGTGCCATCAGTGTCACAGCAACCGGGACAGGGCGTTTTGTTTTAGGGGCCAACGTCCTGACTTTC
CAISVTATGTGRFVLGANVLTF
>TRBJ1-1|TRBV5-1|.|.
TGCGCCAGCAGGACCGTCGCGGACAGGAACACTGAAGCTTTCTTT
CASRTVADRNTEAFF
>TRBJ2-7|TRBV20-1|.|TRBD1
TGCAGTGTAGGACAGGGTGGGGAGCAGTACTTC
CSVGQGGEQYF
>TRBJ2-7|TRBV5-1|.|.
TGCGCCAGCAGCTTTTTACAGGGTTACGAGCAGTACTTC
CASSFLQGYEQYF
>TRBJ2-6|TRBV5-6|.|TRBD1
TGTGCCAGCAGCAGGACAGGGGGCGCAGCTGGGGCCAACGTCCTGACTTTC
CASSRTGGAAGANVLTF
>TRBJ2-7|TRBV6-6|few|.
TGTGCCAGCAGCCCCGTGATGGGGGGAATCTACGAGCAGTACTTC
CASSPVMGGIYEQYF